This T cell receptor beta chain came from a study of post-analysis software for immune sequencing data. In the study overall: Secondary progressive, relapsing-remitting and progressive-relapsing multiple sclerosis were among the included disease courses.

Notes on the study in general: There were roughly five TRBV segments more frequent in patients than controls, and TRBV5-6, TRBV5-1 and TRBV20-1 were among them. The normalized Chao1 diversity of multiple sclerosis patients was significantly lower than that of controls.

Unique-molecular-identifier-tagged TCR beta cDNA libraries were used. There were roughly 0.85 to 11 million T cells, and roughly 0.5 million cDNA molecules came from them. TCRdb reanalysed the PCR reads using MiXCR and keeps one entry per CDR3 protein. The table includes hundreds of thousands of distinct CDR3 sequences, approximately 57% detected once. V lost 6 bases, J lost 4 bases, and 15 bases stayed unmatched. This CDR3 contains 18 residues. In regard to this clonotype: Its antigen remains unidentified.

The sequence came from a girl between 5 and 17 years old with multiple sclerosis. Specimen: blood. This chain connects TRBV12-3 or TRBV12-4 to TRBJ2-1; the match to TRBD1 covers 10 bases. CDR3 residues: CASSTGTGALGAYNEQFF. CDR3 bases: TGTGCCAGCAGCACCGGGACAGGGGCCCTGGGGGCTTACAATGAGCAGTTCTTC.